Described below is a single T cell receptor (beta chain) sequence and its context. Trimming shortened V by 3 bases and J by 3 bases, and 1 base separated the two germline ends. The CDR3 spans 11 residues. Germline loops: CDR1 SGHRS, CDR2 YFSETQ. The data were obtained in a study of OX40 agonist ivuxolimab in advanced cancers. The wider study: The study treated patients with ivuxolimab, an agonistic anti-OX40 (CD134) antibody. Cohort: 80% to 85% men, mean age about 62, aged roughly 23 to 79.

Sequenced by immunoSEQ multiplex PCR; TCRdb stores in-frame clones only, minus some. This table holds 75,000 to 100,000 clones, about 83% found once. The sequence came from an adult with an advanced solid tumor such as melanoma, head and neck, liver or kidney cancer. V and J are TRBV5-1 and TRBJ2-1, with no clear D. Material: CD4+ or CD8+ T cells sorted from blood, obtained in a trial of the OX40 agonist ivuxolimab. The CDR3 DNA reads TGCGCCAGCAGCTACTACAATGAGCAGTTCTTC. Translation: CASSYYNEQFF.